A single sample is the source of the 8 T cell receptor beta chains below, sequenced in a study of T-cell memory formation after mild COVID-19. MiXCR was run by TCRdb on the 5' RACE reads, yielding one entry per CDR3 protein. The sample shows hundreds of thousands of distinct CDR3 sequences, around 13% of them seen only once. Source material: PBMCs or a T cell subset sorted from them (not recorded which). These receptors came from a man between 18 and 35 years old who had mild COVID-19 (a few samples of this study predate the infection). Cell type and time point are not known.

V is TRBV18 and J is TRBJ1-1; 7 bases are a match to TRBD1. This CDR3 is 15 amino acids long. The V gene's germline CDR1 is KGHSH and CDR2 LQKENI. J was trimmed by 0 bases and V by 2 bases; bases with no gene match: 3. In DNA form, the CDR3 reads TGTGCCAGCTCACCAGGACAGGCCATGAACACTGAAGCTTTCTTT. Amino acid sequence: CASSPGQAMNTEAFF.

This clonotype was counted many times. The V gene is TRBV18, the J gene TRBJ2-1; D is perhaps TRBD1 or TRBD2 (5 bases each). V was clipped by 3 bases and J by 12 bases, with 21 bases between them. This CDR3 is built from 15 residues. Germline V gene sequence: CDR1 KGHSH, CDR2 LQKENI. CDR3 protein: CASSPGPDGAIAQFF. DNA of the CDR3: TGTGCCAGCTCACCGGGTCCCGACGGGGCAATCGCGCAGTTCTTC.

The rearrangement uses TRBV20-1 and TRBJ2-5, with 7 bases matching TRBD1. Per the germline V gene, CDR1 is DFQATT and CDR2 is SNEGSKA (reference sequence). The CDR3 spans 14 residues. With V trimmed by 3 bases and J by 1 base, 5 bases remained unmatched. The CDR3 is CSASPAGGQETQYF. The CDR3 region has the DNA TGCAGTGCTAGCCCAGCAGGGGGCCAAGAGACCCAGTACTTC.

This clonotype has more than one count but fewer than ten. This CDR3 is CASSLNGLMNTGELFF. As DNA, the CDR3 is TGCGCCAGCAGCTTGAACGGGTTAATGAACACCGGGGAGCTGTTTTTT. V and J are TRBV5-1 and TRBJ2-2; D unclear. Looked up from germline, CDR1 is SGHRS and CDR2 is YFSETQ. This CDR3 is built from 16 residues. The germline V and J ends were trimmed by 1 base and 1 base, with 11 bases remaining between them.

The chain uses TRBV7-2 and TRBJ1-5, with 10 bases that match TRBD1. Germline V lookup: CDR1 SGHTA, CDR2 FQGNSA. This CDR3 is 17 amino acids long. V was pared by 8 bases and J by 0 bases, with 10 bases of the junction left unmatched. CDR3 in amino acids: CASSGTGARLSNQPQHF. In DNA, the CDR3 is TGTGCCAGCTCCGGGACAGGGGCTCGACTTAGCAATCAGCCCCAGCATTTT.

This clonotype has more than one count but fewer than ten. The J gene is TRBJ2-3, the V gene TRBV13, with 7 bases identical to TRBD2. The CDR3 is 15 residues long. J was trimmed by 4 bases and V by 5 bases; bases with no gene match: 9. CDR1 and CDR2 from the germline V gene are PRHDT and FYEKMQ (reference sequence). The CDR3 sequence is CASSPGLGGSDTQYF. The CDR3 DNA reads TGTGCCAGCAGCCCTGGACTAGGAGGGTCAGATACGCAGTATTTT.

V is TRBV28 and J is TRBJ2-3; D is possibly TRBD2 (7 bases). The CDR3 spans 17 residues. V was cut by 4 bases and J by 1 base, with 18 bases left in between. The germline V gene encodes CDR1 MDHEN and CDR2 SYDVKM. The CDR3 loop reads CASSSFLGGGRTDTQYF. DNA for the CDR3: TGTGCCAGCAGTTCGTTCCTGGGGGGGGGCCGCACAGATACGCAGTATTTT.

This clonotype has only a few counts. V gene TRBV20-1 combines with J gene TRBJ1-2, with D possibly being TRBD1 (5 bases). CDR1 and CDR2 from the germline V gene are DFQATT and SNEGSKA (reference sequence). This CDR3 comprises 11 residues. The CDR3 DNA follows: TGCAGCACAGGATGGAACTATGGCTACACCTTC. Translating it yields CSTGWNYGYTF.